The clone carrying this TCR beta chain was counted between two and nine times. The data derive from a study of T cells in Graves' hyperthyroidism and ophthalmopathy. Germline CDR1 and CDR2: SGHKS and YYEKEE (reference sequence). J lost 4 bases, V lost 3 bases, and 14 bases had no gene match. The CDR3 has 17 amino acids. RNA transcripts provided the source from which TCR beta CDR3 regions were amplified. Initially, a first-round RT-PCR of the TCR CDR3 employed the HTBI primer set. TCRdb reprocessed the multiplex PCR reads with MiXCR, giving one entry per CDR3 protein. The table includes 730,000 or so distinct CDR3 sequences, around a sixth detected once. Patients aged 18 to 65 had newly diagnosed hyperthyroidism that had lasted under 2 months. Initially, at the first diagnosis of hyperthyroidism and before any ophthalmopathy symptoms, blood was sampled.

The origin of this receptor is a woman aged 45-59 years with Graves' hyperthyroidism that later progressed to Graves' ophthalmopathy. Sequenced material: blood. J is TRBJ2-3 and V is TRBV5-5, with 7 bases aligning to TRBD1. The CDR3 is CASSYHPDRWAPDTQYF. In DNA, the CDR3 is TGTGCCAGCAGCTACCACCCGGACAGGTGGGCCCCAGATACGCAGTATTTT.